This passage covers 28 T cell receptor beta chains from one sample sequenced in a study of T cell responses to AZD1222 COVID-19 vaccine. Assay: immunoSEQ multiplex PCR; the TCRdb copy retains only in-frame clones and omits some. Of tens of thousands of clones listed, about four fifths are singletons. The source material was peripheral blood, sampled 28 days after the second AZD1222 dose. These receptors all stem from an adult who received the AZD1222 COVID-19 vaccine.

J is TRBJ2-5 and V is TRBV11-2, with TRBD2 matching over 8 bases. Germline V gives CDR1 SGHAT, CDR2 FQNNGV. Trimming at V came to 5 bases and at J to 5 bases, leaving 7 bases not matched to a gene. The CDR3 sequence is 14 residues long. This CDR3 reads CASSPGGPWETQYF. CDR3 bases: TGTGCCAGCAGCCCGGGGGGGCCCTGGGAGACCCAGTACTTC.

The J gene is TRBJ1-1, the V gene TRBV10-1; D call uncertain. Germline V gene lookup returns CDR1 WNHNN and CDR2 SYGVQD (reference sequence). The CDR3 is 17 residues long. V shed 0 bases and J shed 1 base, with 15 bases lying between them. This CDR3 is CASSESSYLSRNTEAFF. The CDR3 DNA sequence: TGCGCCAGCAGTGAGTCGAGTTATTTATCGAGGAACACTGAAGCTTTCTTT.

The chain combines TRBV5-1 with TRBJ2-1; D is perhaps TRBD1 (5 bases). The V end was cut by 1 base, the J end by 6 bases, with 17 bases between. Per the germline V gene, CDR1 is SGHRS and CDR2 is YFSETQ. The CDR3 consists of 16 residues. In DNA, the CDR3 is TGCGCCAGCAGCTTGTTCAGGGCCATTGATTCCAATGAGCAGTTCTTC. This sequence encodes CASSLFRAIDSNEQFF.

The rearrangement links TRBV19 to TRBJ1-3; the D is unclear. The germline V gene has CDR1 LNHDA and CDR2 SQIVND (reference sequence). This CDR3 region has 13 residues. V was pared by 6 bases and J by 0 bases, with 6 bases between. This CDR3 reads CASRSSSGNTIYF. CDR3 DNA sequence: TGTGCCAGTAGGAGTAGCTCTGGAAACACCATATATTTT. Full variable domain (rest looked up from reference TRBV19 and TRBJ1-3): DGGITQSPKYLFRKEGQNVTLSCEQNLNHDAMYWYRQDPGQGLRLIYYSQIVNDFQKGDIAEGYSVSREKKESFPLTVTSAQKNPTAFYLCASRSSSGNTIYFGEGSWLTVV.

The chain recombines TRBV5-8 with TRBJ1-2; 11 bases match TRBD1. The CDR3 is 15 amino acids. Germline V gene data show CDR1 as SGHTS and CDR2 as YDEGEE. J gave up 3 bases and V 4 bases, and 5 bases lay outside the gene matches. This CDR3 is CASSPRTGGYYGYTF. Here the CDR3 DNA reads TGTGCCAGCAGCCCAAGGACAGGGGGCTACTATGGCTACACCTTC.

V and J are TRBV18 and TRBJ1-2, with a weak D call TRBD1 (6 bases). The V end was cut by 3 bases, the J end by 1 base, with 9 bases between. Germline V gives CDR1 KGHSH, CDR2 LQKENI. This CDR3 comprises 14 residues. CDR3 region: CASSPEGDNYGYTF. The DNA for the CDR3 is TGTGCCAGCTCACCCGAGGGGGATAACTATGGCTACACCTTC.

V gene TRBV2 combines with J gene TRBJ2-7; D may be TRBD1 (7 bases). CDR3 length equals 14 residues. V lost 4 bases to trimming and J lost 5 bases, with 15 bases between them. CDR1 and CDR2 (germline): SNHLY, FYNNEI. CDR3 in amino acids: CASSGGGTVHEQYF. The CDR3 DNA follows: TGTGCCAGCAGTGGTGGGGGGACAGTCCACGAGCAGTACTTC.

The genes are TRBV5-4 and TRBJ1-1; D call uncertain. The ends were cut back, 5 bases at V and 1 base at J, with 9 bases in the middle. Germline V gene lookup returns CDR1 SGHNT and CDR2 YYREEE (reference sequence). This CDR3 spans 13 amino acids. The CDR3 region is CASSSDPNTEAFF. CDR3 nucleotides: TGTGCCAGCAGTTCCGACCCGAACACTGAAGCTTTCTTT.

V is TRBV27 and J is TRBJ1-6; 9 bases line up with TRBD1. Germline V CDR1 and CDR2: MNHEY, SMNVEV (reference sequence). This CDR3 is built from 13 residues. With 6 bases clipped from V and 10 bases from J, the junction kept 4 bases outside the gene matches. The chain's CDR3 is CASRGQGKSPLHF. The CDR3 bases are TGTGCCAGCAGGGGACAGGGAAAATCACCCCTCCACTTT.

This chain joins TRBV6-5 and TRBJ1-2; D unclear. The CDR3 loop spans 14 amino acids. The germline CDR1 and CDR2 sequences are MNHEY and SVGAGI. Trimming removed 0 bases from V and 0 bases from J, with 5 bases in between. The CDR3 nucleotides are TGTGCCAGCAGTTACTCCGCACCTAACTATGGCTACACCTTC. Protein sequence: CASSYSAPNYGYTF.

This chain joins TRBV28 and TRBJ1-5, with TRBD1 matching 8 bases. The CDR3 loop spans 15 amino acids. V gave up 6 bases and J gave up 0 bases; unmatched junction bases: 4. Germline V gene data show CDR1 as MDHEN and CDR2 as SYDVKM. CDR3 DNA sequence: TGTGCCAGCAGACGGACAGGGACTAGCAATCAGCCCCAGCATTTT. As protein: CASRRTGTSNQPQHF.

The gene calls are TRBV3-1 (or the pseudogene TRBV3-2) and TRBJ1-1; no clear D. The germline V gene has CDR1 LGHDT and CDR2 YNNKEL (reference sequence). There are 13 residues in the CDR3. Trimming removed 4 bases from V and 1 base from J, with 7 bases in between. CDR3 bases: TGTGCCAGCAGCCCAATCTCGAACACTGAAGCTTTCTTT. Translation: CASSPISNTEAFF.

DNA for the CDR3: TGTGCCAGCAGCCAAAGCGGGGGGGCCGTCGATGAGCAGTTCTTC. It codes for CASSQSGGAVDEQFF. This chain joins TRBV4-2 and TRBJ2-1; 10 bases line up with TRBD2. In germline, CDR1 is LGHNA, CDR2 YNFKEQ. The V gene end was trimmed by 2 bases and the J gene end by 8 bases; junction bases not matched to a gene: 6. This CDR3 contains 15 residues.

CDR3 DNA: TGTGCCAGCGTCGATACAGCGGGGAAAGATACGCAGTATTTT. This gives the protein CASVDTAGKDTQYF. The V gene is TRBV6-5, the J gene TRBJ2-3; the match to TRBD2 covers 7 bases. After removal of 8 bases from V and 5 bases from J, the junction contained 10 bases not matched to a gene. Germline lookup yields CDR1 MNHEY and CDR2 SVGAGI. The CDR3 is made up of 14 amino acids.

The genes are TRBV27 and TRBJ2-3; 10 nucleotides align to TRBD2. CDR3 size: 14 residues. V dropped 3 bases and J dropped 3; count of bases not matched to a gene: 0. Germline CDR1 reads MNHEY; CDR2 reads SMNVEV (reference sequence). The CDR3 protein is CASSLTSGTDTQYF. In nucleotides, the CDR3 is TGTGCCAGCAGTTTGACTAGCGGGACAGATACGCAGTATTTT.

CDR3 loop: CASSHPPPSNEKLFF. The CDR3 coding sequence is TGTGCCAGCAGCCACCCCCCTCCGTCGAATGAAAAACTGTTTTTT. The chain has TRBV6-6 and TRBJ1-4; D gene ambiguous. V gave up 6 bases and J gave up 5 bases, with 16 bases separating them. The CDR3 contains 15 residues. The germline CDR1 and CDR2 sequences are MNHNY and SVGAGI (reference sequence).

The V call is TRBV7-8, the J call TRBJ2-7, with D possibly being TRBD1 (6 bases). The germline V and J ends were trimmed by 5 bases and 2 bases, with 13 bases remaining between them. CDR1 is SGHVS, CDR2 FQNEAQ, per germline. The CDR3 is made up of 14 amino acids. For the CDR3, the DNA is TGTGCCAGCAGCGTGGGACGGACAGCCTACGAGCAGTACTTC. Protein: CASSVGRTAYEQYF.

CDR3 coding DNA: TGCGCCAGCAGCTATGATTTTTACGAGCAGTACTTC. Its protein product is CASSYDFYEQYF. V and J are TRBV5-1 and TRBJ2-7; D uncertain. The CDR3 totals 12 residues. Germline CDR1 reads SGHRS; CDR2 reads YFSETQ. Trimming shortened V by 3 bases and J by 4 bases, and 8 bases separated the two germline ends.

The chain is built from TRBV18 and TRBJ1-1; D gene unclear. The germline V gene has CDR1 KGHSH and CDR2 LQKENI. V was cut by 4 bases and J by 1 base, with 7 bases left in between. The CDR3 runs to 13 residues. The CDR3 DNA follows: TGTGCCAGCTCACAAACGAGGAACACTGAAGCTTTCTTT. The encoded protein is CASSQTRNTEAFF.

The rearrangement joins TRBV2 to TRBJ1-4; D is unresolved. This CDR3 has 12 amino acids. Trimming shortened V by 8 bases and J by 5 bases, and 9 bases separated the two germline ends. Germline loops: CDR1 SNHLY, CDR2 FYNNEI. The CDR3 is CASRLLNEKLFF. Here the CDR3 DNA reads TGTGCCAGCCGGTTATTAAATGAAAAACTGTTTTTT.

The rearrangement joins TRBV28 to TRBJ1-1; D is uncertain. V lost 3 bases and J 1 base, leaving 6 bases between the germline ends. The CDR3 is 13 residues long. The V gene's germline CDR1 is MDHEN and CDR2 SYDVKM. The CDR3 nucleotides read TGTGCCAGCAGTTTCGGGTCGAACACTGAAGCTTTCTTT. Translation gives CASSFGSNTEAFF.

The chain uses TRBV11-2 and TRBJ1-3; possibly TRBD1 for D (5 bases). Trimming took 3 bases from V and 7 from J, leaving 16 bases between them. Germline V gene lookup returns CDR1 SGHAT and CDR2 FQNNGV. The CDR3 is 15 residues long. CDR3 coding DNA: TGTGCCAGCAGCTTGGGGCCCGGGGCGCGGAACACCATATATTTT. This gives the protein CASSLGPGARNTIYF.

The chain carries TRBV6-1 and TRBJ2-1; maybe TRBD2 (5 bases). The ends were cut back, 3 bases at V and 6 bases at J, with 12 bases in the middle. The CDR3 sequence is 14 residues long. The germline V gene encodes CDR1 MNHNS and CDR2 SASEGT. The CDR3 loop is CASSDWGLANEQFF. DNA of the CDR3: TGTGCCAGCAGTGATTGGGGTCTAGCCAATGAGCAGTTCTTC.

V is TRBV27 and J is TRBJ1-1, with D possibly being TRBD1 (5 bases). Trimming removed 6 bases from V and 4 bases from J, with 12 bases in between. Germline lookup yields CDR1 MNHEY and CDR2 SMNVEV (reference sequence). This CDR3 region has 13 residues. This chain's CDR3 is CASRLTAPTEAFF. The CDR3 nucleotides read TGTGCCAGCAGACTGACAGCCCCCACTGAAGCTTTCTTT.

The CDR3 loop reads CASSPSSGNTIYF. In DNA form, the CDR3 reads TGCGCCAGCAGCCCATCGTCTGGAAACACCATATATTTT. This chain links TRBV5-1 with TRBJ1-3, with no clear D. V lost 4 bases to trimming and J lost 1 base, with 6 bases between them. Germline-derived CDR1 and CDR2 are SGHRS and YFSETQ. The CDR3 totals 13 residues. The full variable domain, its missing parts supplied by reference TRBV5-1 and TRBJ1-3, is KAGVTQTPRYLIKTRGQQVTLSCSPISGHRSVSWYQQTPGQGLQFLFEYFSETQRNKGNFPGRFSGRQFSNSRSEMNVSTLELGDSALYLCASSPSSGNTIYFGEGSWLTVV.

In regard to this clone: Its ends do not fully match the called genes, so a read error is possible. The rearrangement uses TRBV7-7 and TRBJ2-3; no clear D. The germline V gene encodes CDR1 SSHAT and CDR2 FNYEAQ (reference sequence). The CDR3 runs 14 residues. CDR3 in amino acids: CASSSKGHTDTQYF. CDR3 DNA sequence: TGTGCTAGCAGTAGTAAGGGCCACACAGATACGCAGTATTTT.

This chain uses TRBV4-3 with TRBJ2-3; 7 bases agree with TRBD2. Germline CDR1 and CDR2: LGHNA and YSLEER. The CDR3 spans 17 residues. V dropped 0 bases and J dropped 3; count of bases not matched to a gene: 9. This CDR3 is CASSQDLAGEGTDTQYF. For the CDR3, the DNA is TGCGCCAGCAGCCAAGATTTGGCGGGGGAGGGTACAGATACGCAGTATTTT.

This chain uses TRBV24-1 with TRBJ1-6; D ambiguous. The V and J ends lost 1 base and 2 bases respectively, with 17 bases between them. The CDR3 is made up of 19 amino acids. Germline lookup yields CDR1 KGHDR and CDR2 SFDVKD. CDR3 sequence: CATSDFDHAETTYNSPLHF. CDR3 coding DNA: TGTGCCACCAGTGATTTCGATCATGCCGAAACAACCTATAATTCACCCCTCCACTTT.